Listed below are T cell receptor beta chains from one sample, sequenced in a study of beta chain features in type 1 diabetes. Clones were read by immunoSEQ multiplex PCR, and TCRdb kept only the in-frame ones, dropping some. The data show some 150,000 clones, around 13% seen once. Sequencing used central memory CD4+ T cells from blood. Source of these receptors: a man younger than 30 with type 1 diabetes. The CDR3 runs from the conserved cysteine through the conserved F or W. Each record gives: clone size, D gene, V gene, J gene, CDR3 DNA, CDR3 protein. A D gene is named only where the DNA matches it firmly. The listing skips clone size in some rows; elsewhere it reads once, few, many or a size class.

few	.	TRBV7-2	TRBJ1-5	TGTGCCAGCAGCTCCGGCAGGGGAGGAAAGCCCCAGCATTTT	CASSSGRGGKPQHF
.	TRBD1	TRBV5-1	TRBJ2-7	TGCGCCAGCAGCTTCACAGGGGGCGACGAGCAGTACTTC	CASSFTGGDEQYF
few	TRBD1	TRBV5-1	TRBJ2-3	TGCGCCAGCACCCCGAGGGGACAGAACACAGATACGCAGTATTTT	CASTPRGQNTDTQYF
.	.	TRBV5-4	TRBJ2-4	TGTGCCAGCAGTCTAGATGGAGGCGAAAACATTCAGTACTTC	CASSLDGGENIQYF
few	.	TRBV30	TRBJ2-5	TGTGCCTGGAGTGTACGGTGGCCCCTCGCGGAGACCCAGTACTTC	CAWSVRWPLAETQYF
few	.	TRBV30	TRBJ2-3	TGTGCCTCCCCAATGGGAAGCGCGGATACGCAGTATTTT	CASPMGSADTQYF
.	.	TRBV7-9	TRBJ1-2	TGTGCCAGCAATAAGGGCGCATATGGCTACACCTTC	CASNKGAYGYTF
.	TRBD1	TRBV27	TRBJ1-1	TGTGCCAGCAGTCCACGGACAGGGCTGAGGATCACTGAAGCTTTCTTT	CASSPRTGLRITEAFF
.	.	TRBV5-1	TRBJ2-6	.	CASSTSLGANVLTF
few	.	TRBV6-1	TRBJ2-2	TGTGCCGGAAAGAAAACAGGAAAGAACACCGGGGAGCTGTTTTTT	CAGKKTGKNTGELFF
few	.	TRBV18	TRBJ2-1	TGTGCCAGCTCACCACCAAACGGGCGGGATTCCTACAATGAGCAGTTCTTC	CASSPPNGRDSYNEQFF
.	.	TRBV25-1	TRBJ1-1	TGTGCCAGCAGTGGCTCTGACAGGGAAGCTTTCTTT	CASSGSDREAFF
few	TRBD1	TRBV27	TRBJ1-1	TGTGCCAGCAGGCCGGGCACCTGGACAGGCGAAGCTTTCTTT	CASRPGTWTGEAFF
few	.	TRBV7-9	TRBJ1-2	TGTGCCAGCAGCGACGTAGCACAGTCTCACTATGGCTACACCTTC	CASSDVAQSHYGYTF